Below are 9 T cell receptor beta chains sequenced from a single sample in a study of T cells in localized non-small cell lung cancer (dated by TCRdb to 2020 to 2022). The method was the immunoSEQ multiplex PCR assay. This immuneACCESS table, as held by TCRdb, lists in-frame sequences with V and J called but not all clones. Of the missing ones, under half trace to an unresolved V gene in checked studies; the others have no known cause. The sample profile shows fewer than 95,000 clones; approximately 90% of them were found once. The ten most abundant clones make up approximately 4% of the sample. The sequencing used PBMCs, collected before any cancer treatment. The receptor source for this set is a woman aged 35-75 years with stage II squamous cell lung carcinoma.

V usage is TRBV20-1 and J usage is TRBJ1-1; D remains unclear. This CDR3 region has 10 residues. The V end was cut by 7 bases, the J end by 8 bases, with 11 bases between. Germline CDR1 is DFQATT and CDR2 is SNEGSKA (reference sequence). This CDR3 reads CSVSGTEAFF. CDR3 in DNA: TGCAGTGTCTCGGGAACCGAAGCTTTCTTT.

This chain joins TRBV10-3 and TRBJ2-5; 7 bases align to TRBD2. The DNA end is more similar to TRBJ2-7, so the J call may be wrong. Germline V gene lookup returns CDR1 ENHRY and CDR2 SYGVKD. CDR3 length equals 15 residues. CDR3 in DNA: TGTGCCATCAGTGACAGCGGGGCCGCAAACTACGAGCAGTACTTC. Protein product: CAISDSGAANYEQYF.

The V and J genes are TRBV7-2 and TRBJ1-2; D might be TRBD1 (5 bases). The germline gives CDR1 SGHTA, CDR2 FQGNSA. Trimming pared 4 bases from V and 0 bases from J, leaving 15 bases between. The CDR3 has 16 amino acids. CDR3 DNA sequence: TGTGCCAGCAGCTGGTACCCCTGGGGGGCTAACTATGGCTACACCTTC. Protein sequence: CASSWYPWGANYGYTF.

The rearrangement joins TRBV5-1 to TRBJ2-7, with a possible D match to TRBD1 (5 bases). Germline V gene data show CDR1 as SGHRS and CDR2 as YFSETQ. CDR3 length: 15 amino acids. Trimming took 0 bases from V and 0 from J, leaving 10 bases between them. The CDR3 sequence is CASSLDAGNSYEQYF. DNA of the CDR3: TGCGCCAGCAGCTTGGACGCAGGGAACTCCTACGAGCAGTACTTC.

The chain combines TRBV19 with TRBJ2-3, with D possibly TRBD2 on 6 matching bases. V lost 6 bases to trimming and J lost 1 base, with 20 bases between them. CDR1 and CDR2 from the germline V gene are LNHDA and SQIVND (reference sequence). This CDR3 is built from 17 residues. The CDR3 nucleotides are TGTGCCAGTAGGCCCGGCGGCGGGGCGCGAGGCACAGATACGCAGTATTTT. Its translation: CASRPGGGARGTDTQYF.

The genes are TRBV19 and TRBJ2-3; D gene unclear. CDR1 and CDR2 from the germline V gene are LNHDA and SQIVND (reference sequence). V was pared by 4 bases and J by 6 bases, with 5 bases between. This CDR3 region has 11 residues. CDR3 amino acids: CASSNTDTQYF. As DNA, the CDR3 is TGTGCCAGTAGTAACACCGATACGCAGTATTTT.

The chain recombines TRBV5-8 with TRBJ2-5; D tentatively fits TRBD1 or TRBD2 (6 bases each). The CDR3 totals 16 residues. Per germline, CDR1 SGHTS and CDR2 YDEGEE. Trimming shortened V by 0 bases and J by 1 base, and 13 bases separated the two germline ends. Written as DNA, the CDR3 is TGTGCCAGCAGCTTGGAGGGAAGGGGGGCCCAAGAGACCCAGTACTTC. It specifies CASSLEGRGAQETQYF. Filled out from reference TRBV5-8 and TRBJ2-5, the complete variable domain reads EAGVTQSPTHLIKTRGQQATLRCSPISGHTSVYWYQQALGLGLQFLLWYDEGEERNRGNFPPRFSGRQFPNYSSELNVNALELEDSALYLCASSLEGRGAQETQYFGPGTRLLVL.

The V call is TRBV5-5, the J call TRBJ1-6, with D unresolved. CDR1 and CDR2 (germline): SGHKS, YYEKEE (reference sequence). This CDR3 region has 15 residues. The ends were cut back, 6 bases at V and 3 bases at J, with 13 bases in the middle. CDR3 nucleotides: TGTGCCAGCAACCAGGAAAACCTCTATAATTCACCCCTCCACTTT. It is translated as CASNQENLYNSPLHF.

A single count supports this clone. The CDR3 nucleotides read TGTGCCAGCAGCCCCGGTTCGGGATACACTGAAGCTTTCTTT. Amino acid sequence: CASSPGSGYTEAFF. The genes are TRBV7-9 and TRBJ1-1; D unresolved. Germline CDR1 SEHNR, CDR2 FQNEAQ (reference sequence). The CDR3 loop spans 14 amino acids. V gave up 5 bases and J gave up 3 bases, with 13 bases separating them.